A single sample is the source of the 9 T cell receptor beta chains below, sequenced in a study of shared clonotypes between healthy human individuals. Only CD45RO-negative cells positively selected for CCR7 counted as naive CD8 cells, so terminally differentiated effector memory CD45RA+ cells were excluded. Repertoires were generated with immunoSEQ multiplex PCR, while TCRdb's copy carries only in-frame clones and drops some. The sample lists roughly 2.1 million clones; 90% to 95% were seen once. The source material was naive CD8+ T cells from PBMCs. The source of these receptors is a man younger than 30 in good health. Some clones in this sample may be carry-over from other donors' samples.

The genes are TRBV7-9 and TRBJ1-2, with 7 positions matching TRBD1. Losses at the gene ends were 5 bases for V and 4 bases for J; bases not matched to a gene: 10. CDR1 SEHNR and CDR2 FQNEAQ come from the germline V gene (reference sequence). This CDR3 is 15 amino acids long. The CDR3 sequence is CASSPTDRAVYGYTF. CDR3 nucleotides: TGTGCCAGCAGCCCTACCGACAGGGCGGTCTATGGCTACACCTTC.

V usage is TRBV13 and J usage is TRBJ2-7; D possibly matches TRBD1 or TRBD2 (6 bases each). The CDR3 contains 13 residues. V was clipped by 5 bases and J by 2 bases, with 10 bases between them. The germline gives CDR1 PRHDT, CDR2 FYEKMQ (reference sequence). The CDR3 reads CASSPRGPYEQYF. CDR3 DNA sequence: TGTGCCAGCAGCCCCCGGGGGCCCTACGAGCAGTACTTC.

The chain couples TRBV5-1 to TRBJ1-1; D unresolved. The CDR3 is made up of 14 amino acids. V lost 0 bases and J lost 1, with 7 bases in between. Germline CDR1 and CDR2: SGHRS and YFSETQ. CDR3 amino acids: CASSLGHRNTEAFF. CDR3 DNA sequence: TGCGCCAGCAGCTTGGGACACCGGAACACTGAAGCTTTCTTT.

Comments on this clone: The same CDR3 also results from other DNA sequences found in this sample. This chain connects TRBV27 to TRBJ2-7, with D uncertain. The germline gives CDR1 MNHEY, CDR2 SMNVEV (reference sequence). The CDR3 has 13 amino acids. Trimming cost V 0 bases and J 3 bases, with 6 bases left between them. The CDR3 sequence: CASSLSGLYEQYF. The CDR3 bases are TGTGCCAGCAGTTTATCAGGCCTCTACGAGCAGTACTTC.

This clone was seen a few times. This chain links TRBV29-1 with TRBJ1-1; TRBD1 matches at 7 bases. Germline loops: CDR1 SQVTM, CDR2 ANQGSEA. The CDR3 extends over 14 amino acids. J gave up 0 bases and V 1 base, and 2 bases lay outside the gene matches. CDR3 amino acids: CSVEGGTVNTEAFF. The CDR3 DNA sequence: TGCAGCGTTGAAGGCGGGACAGTGAACACTGAAGCTTTCTTT.

The chain uses TRBV29-1 and TRBJ1-2; D is unresolved. The V gene lost 4 bases and the J gene lost 6 bases, with 18 bases spanning the gap. The CDR3 consists of 14 residues. Per the germline V gene, CDR1 is SQVTM and CDR2 is ANQGSEA. The CDR3, as DNA: TGCAGCGTTGCGTCAGCGCTGTCTTTGGATGGCTACACCTTC. Translation gives CSVASALSLDGYTF.

The chain is built from TRBV7-9 and TRBJ1-1; D not certain. With 4 bases removed from V and 1 base from J, the gap between germline ends came to 10 bases. The CDR3 loop spans 14 amino acids. CDR1 is SEHNR, CDR2 FQNEAQ, per germline (reference sequence). This chain's CDR3 is CASSSGVANTEAFF. The CDR3 DNA reads as TGTGCCAGCAGCTCCGGGGTTGCGAACACTGAAGCTTTCTTT.

The chain is built from TRBV25-1 and TRBJ2-3; D remains unclear. The germline CDR1 and CDR2 sequences are MGHDK and SYGVNS. Trimming pared 3 bases from V and 2 bases from J, leaving 6 bases between. The CDR3 has 13 amino acids. Written as DNA, the CDR3 is TGTGCCAGCAGTGAGGGATCCACAGATACGCAGTATTTT. Protein sequence: CASSEGSTDTQYF. Variable domain in full (rest from reference TRBV25-1 and TRBJ2-3): EADIYQTPRYLVIGTGKKITLECSQTMGHDKMYWYQQDPGMELHLIHYSYGVNSTEKGDLSSESTVSRIRTEHFPLTLESARPSHTSQYLCASSEGSTDTQYFGPGTRLTVL.

The V gene is TRBV30, the J gene TRBJ2-2; no reliable D call. The germline CDR1 and CDR2 sequences are GTSNPN and SVGIG (reference sequence). Trimming pared 0 bases from V and 5 bases from J, leaving 7 bases between. The CDR3 extends over 13 amino acids. The CDR3 DNA is TGTGCCTGGAGTGTAGTGGGGACCGGGGAGCTGTTTTTT. Amino acids: CAWSVVGTGELFF. The complete variable domain, with remaining parts taken from reference TRBV30 and TRBJ2-2, reads SQTIHQWPATLVQPVGSPLSLECTVEGTSNPNLYWYRQAAGRGLQLLFYSVGIGQISSEVPQNLSASRPQDRQFILSSKKLLLSDSGFYLCAWSVVGTGELFFGEGSRLTVL.